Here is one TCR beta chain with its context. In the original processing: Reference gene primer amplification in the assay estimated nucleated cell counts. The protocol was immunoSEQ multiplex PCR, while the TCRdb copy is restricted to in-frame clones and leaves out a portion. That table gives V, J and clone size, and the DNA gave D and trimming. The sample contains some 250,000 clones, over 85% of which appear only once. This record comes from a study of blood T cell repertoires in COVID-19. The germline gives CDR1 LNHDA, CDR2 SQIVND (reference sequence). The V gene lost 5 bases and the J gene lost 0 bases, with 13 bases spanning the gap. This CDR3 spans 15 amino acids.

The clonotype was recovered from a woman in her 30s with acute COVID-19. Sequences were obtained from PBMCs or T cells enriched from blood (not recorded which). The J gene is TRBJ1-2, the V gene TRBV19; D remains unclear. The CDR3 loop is CASSWRVKTNYGYTF. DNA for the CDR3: TGTGCCAGTAGTTGGAGAGTTAAAACTAACTATGGCTACACCTTC.